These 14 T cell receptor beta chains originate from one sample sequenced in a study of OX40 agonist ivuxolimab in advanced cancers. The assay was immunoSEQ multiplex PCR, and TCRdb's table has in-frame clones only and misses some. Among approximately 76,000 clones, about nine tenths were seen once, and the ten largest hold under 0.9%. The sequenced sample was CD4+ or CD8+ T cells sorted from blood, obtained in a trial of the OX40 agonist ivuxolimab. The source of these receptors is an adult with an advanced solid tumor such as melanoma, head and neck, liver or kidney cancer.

The CDR3 DNA follows: TGTGCCAGCAGCTTTTCTTCCAGTACGAACTATGGCTACACCTTC. Residues: CASSFSSSTNYGYTF. The chain is built from TRBV5-4 and TRBJ1-2, with no clear D. The CDR3 is 15 residues long. Trimming took 2 bases from V and 2 from J, leaving 13 bases between them. The germline gives CDR1 SGHNT, CDR2 YYREEE (reference sequence).

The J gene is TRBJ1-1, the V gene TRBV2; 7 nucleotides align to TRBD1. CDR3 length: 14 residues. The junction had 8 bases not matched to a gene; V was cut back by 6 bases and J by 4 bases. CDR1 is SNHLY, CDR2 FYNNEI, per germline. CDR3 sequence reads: CASRVQGLATEAFF. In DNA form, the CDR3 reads TGTGCCAGCAGGGTACAGGGGTTGGCCACTGAAGCTTTCTTT.

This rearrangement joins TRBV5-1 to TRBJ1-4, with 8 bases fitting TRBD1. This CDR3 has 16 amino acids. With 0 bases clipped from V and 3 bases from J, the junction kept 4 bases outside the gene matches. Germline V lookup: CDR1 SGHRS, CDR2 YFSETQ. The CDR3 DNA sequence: TGCGCCAGCAGCTTGGGGACAGGGAGAGCTAATGAAAAACTGTTTTTT. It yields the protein CASSLGTGRANEKLFF.

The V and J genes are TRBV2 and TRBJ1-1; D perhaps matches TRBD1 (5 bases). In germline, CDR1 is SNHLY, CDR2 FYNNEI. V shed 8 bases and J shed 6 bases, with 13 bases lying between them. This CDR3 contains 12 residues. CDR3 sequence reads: CASGGGPAEAFF. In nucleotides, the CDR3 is TGTGCCAGCGGGGGGGGACCCGCTGAAGCTTTCTTT.

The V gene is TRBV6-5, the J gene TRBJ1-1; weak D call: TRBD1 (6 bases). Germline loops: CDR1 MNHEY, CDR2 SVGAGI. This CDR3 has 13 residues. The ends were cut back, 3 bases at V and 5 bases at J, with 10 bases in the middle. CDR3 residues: CASSYTGQTEAFF. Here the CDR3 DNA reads TGTGCCAGCAGTTATACCGGACAGACTGAAGCTTTCTTT.

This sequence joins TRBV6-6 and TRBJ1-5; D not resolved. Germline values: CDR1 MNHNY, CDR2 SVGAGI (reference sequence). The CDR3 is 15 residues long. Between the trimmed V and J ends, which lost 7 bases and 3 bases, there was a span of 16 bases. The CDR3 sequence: CASTSRTQPNQPQHF. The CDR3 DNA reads TGTGCCAGCACTTCACGGACGCAGCCCAATCAGCCCCAGCATTTT.

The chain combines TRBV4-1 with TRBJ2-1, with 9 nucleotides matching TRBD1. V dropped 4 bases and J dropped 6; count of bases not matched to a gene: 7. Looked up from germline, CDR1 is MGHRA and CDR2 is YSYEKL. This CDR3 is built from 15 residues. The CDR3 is CASSRAGQGSNEQFF. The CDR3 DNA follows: TGCGCCAGCAGCCGGGCGGGACAGGGCTCCAATGAGCAGTTCTTC.

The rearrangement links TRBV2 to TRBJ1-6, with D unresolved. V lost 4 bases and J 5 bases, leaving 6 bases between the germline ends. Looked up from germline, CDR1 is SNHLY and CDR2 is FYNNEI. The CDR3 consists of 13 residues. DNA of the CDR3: TGTGCCAGCAGTGTGCAGGATAATTCACCCCTCCACTTT. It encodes CASSVQDNSPLHF.

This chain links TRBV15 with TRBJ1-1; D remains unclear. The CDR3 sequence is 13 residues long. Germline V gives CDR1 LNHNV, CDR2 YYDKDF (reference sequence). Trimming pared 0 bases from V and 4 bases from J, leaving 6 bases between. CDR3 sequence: CATSRERATEAFF. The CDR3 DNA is TGTGCCACCAGCAGAGAACGGGCCACTGAAGCTTTCTTT. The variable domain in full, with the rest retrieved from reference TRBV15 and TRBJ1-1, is DAMVIQNPRYQVTQFGKPVTLSCSQTLNHNVMYWYQQKSSQAPKLLFHYYDKDFNNEADTPDNFQSRRPNTSFCFLDIRSPGLGDTAMYLCATSRERATEAFFGQGTRLTVV.

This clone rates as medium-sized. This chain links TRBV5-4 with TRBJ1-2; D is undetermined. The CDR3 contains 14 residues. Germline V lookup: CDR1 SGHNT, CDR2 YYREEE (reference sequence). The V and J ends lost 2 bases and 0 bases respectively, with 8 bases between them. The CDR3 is CASSFPQTNYGYTF. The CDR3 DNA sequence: TGTGCCAGCAGCTTCCCCCAAACTAACTATGGCTACACCTTC.

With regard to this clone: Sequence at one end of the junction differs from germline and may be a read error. The CDR3 region is CAWTLRTSGNF. The CDR3 DNA follows: TGTGCCTGGACCCTCAGGACTAGCGGCAACTTC. The chain links TRBV30 to TRBJ2-5, with 10 bases identical to TRBD2. The germline V gene encodes CDR1 GTSNPN and CDR2 SVGIG (reference sequence). CDR3 size: 11 residues.

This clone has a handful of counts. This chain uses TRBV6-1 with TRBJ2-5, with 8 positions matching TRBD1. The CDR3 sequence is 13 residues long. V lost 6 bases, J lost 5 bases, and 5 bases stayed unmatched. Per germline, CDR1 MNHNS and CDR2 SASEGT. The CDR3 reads CASRGQAVETQYF. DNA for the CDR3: TGTGCCAGCAGGGGACAGGCTGTGGAGACCCAGTACTTC.

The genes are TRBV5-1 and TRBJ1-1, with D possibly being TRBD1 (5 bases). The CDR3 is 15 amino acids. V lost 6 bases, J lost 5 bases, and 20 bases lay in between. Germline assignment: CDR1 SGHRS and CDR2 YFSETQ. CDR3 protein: CASIPQTGAYTEAFF. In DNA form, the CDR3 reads TGCGCCAGCATCCCCCAGACCGGGGCTTATACTGAAGCTTTCTTT.

CDR3 region: CAISESTGGISYEQYF. In nucleotides, the CDR3 is TGTGCCATCAGTGAGTCAACGGGGGGGATCTCCTACGAGCAGTACTTC. The chain joins TRBV10-3 to TRBJ2-7; the match to TRBD2 covers 8 bases. Germline lookup yields CDR1 ENHRY and CDR2 SYGVKD. The CDR3 length is 16 residues. Trimming removed 0 bases from V and 0 bases from J; junction bases left unmatched: 4.